Listed below are T cell receptor beta chains from one sample, sequenced in a study of Ad26.COV2.S vaccination and SARS-CoV-2 variants. Clones were read by immunoSEQ multiplex PCR, and TCRdb kept only the in-frame ones, dropping some. Of more than 300,000 clones listed, 75% to 90% are singletons. The sample was peripheral blood, taken in a trial of Ad26.COV2.S vaccine versus placebo. Receptors originate from a person aged 18-60 years who received the Ad26.COV2.S COVID-19 vaccine or a placebo. Both conserved end residues are trimmed from each CDR3. Fields, in order: clone size, V gene, CDR3 protein. Part of the rows lack a size; the others show once, few, many or a class for expanded clones.

-	TRBV30	AWSVPSGQGNTEAF
-	TRBV11-2	ASSTRGGSYNSPLH
-	TRBV5-4	ASSPFFGSISGGYT
-	TRBV20-1	SASTPGSPLH
-	TRBV6-4	ASSLDGANTEAF
many	TRBV6-1	ASSEGGLRETQY
-	TRBV10-3	ALRLAGVLSSYNEQF
once	TRBV5-6	ASSPTGDTEAF
-	TRBV10-3	AISEVGGKLFYEQY
once	TRBV19	ASIWNTEAF
-	TRBV7-2	ASSLTPMNTEAF
-	TRBV18	ASSPRQLDTEAF
-	TRBV5-4	ASSLQGAQFGNTIY
-	TRBV28	ASSWDRGGYEQY
-	TRBV7-2	ASSLGGSSINQPQH
-	TRBV5-6	ASSAQGTDTQY
many	TRBV2	ASTGDLNTGELF
-	TRBV28	ASSSGQRTYGYT
-	TRBV27	ASSFTGNAGNTIY
-	TRBV29-1	SVWLSGANVLT
once	TRBV19	ASSMYRGGQGYGYT
few	TRBV5-6	ASSWGWRAGELF
once	TRBV7-6	ASSFGVMNTEAF
-	TRBV7-2	ASSAHIGEQY